This T cell receptor beta chain appears in the sequencing data of a study of blood T cells in healthy people across ages. The CDR3 has 13 amino acids. Germline CDR1 and CDR2: SQVTM and ANQGSEA. The V gene lost 3 bases and the J gene lost 0 bases, with 8 bases spanning the gap. This clonotype turned up a few times. PCR was performed a second time for roughly 7 to 12 cycles using a sample-barcoded 5' primer and a J-beta primer mix. Sequencing of every sample gave 2.5 million or more CDR3-containing paired-end reads. A single record per CDR3 protein comes from TCRdb applying MiXCR to the 5' RACE reads. The sample includes almost 800,000 distinct CDR3 sequences, over 45% of them seen just once. Aged about 6 to 95, donors were systemically healthy Caucasians from Russia.

The V and J genes are TRBV29-1 and TRBJ1-1; D unclear. Input material: blood. This TCR was sampled from a man between 25 and 39 years old in good health. Here the CDR3 reads CSVEAGVNTEAFF. Here the CDR3 DNA reads TGCAGCGTTGAGGCTGGAGTGAACACTGAAGCTTTCTTT.